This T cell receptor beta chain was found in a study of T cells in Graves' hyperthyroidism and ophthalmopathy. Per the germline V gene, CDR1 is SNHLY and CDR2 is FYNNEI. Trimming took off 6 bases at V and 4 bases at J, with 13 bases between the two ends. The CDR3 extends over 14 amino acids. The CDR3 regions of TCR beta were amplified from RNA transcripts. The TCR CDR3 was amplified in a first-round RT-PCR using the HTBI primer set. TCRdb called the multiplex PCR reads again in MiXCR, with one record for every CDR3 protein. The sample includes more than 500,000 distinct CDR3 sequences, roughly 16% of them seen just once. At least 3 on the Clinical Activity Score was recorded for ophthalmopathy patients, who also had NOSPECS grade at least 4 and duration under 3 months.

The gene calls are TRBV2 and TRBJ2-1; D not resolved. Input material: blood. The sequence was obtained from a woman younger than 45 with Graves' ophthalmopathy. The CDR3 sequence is CASREKGIYNEQFF. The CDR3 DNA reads TGTGCCAGCAGGGAGAAGGGAATTTACAATGAGCAGTTCTTC.